The sequence of this T cell receptor beta chain was determined in a study of blood T cell repertoires in COVID-19. Overall study: Samples came from the United States, Italy and Spain, spanning acute and convalescent COVID-19. Sources were T cells, B-cell-depleted T cells, or PBMCs; the material itself was cDNA or gDNA.

Authors' data handling: Using reference gene primer amplification, nucleated cell counts were estimated. Profiling relied on immunoSEQ multiplex PCR, and the TCRdb table lists in-frame clones only, not all of them. Clone size and V and J calls were adopted from that table, with D and trimming inferred from the DNA. This table holds tens of thousands of clones, around 84% found once. Sequenced input: peripheral blood. This sequence originates from a man over 45 with active COVID-19.

CDR3 sequence reads: CASSPNIGFSYGYTF. CDR3 bases: TGTGCCAGCAGCCCGAATATCGGGTTTTCCTATGGCTACACCTTC. The rearrangement links TRBV7-2 to TRBJ1-2; unclear D gene. CDR3 length: 15 amino acids. Looked up from germline, CDR1 is SGHTA and CDR2 is FQGNSA. Trimming removed 5 bases from V and 4 bases from J, with 17 bases in between.